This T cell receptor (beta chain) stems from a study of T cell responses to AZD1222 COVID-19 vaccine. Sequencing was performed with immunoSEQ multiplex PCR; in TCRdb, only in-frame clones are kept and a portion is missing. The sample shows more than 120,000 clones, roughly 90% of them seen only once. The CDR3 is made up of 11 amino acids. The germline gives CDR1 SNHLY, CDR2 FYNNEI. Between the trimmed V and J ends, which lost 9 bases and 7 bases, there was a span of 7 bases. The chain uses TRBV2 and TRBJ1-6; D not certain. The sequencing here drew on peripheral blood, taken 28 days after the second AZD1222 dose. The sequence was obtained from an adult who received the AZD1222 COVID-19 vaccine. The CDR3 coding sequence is TGTGCCAGTGGAGGGAATTCACCCCTCCACTTT. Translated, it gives CASGGNSPLHF.